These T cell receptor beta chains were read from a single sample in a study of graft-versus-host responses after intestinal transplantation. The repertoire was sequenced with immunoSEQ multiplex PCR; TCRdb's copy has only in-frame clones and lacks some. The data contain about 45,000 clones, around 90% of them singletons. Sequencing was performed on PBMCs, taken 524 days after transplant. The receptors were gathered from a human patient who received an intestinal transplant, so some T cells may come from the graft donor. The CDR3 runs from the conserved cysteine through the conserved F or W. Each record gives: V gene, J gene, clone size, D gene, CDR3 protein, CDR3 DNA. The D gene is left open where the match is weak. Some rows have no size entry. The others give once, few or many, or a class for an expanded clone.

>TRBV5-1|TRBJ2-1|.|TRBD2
CASSLDPSGRPLGNEQFF
TGCGCCAGCAGCTTGGACCCTAGCGGGAGACCCCTGGGCAATGAGCAGTTCTTC
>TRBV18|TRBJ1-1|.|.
CASSPRETAMNTEAFF
TGTGCCAGCTCACCACGTGAGACCGCTATGAACACTGAAGCTTTCTTT
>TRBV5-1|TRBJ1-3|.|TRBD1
CASSQGQRSSGNTIYF
TGCGCCAGCAGCCAGGGACAGAGAAGCTCTGGAAACACCATATATTTT
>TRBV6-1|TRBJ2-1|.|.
CASSEWEVSYNEQFF
TGTGCCAGCAGTGAGTGGGAGGTCTCCTACAATGAGCAGTTCTTC
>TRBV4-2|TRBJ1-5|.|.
CASSQEGWPGGDQPQHF
TGTGCCAGCAGCCAAGAAGGTTGGCCAGGAGGCGATCAGCCCCAGCATTTT
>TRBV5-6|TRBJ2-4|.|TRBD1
CASRARGRGTKNIQYF
TGTGCCAGCAGGGCTAGGGGGCGCGGAACCAAAAACATTCAGTACTTC
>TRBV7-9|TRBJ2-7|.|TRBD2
CASISTGTGGYEQYF
TGTGCCAGCATTTCAACCGGGACGGGAGGTTATGAGCAGTACTTC
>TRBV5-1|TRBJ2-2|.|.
CASSLRTFDTGELFF
TGCGCCAGCAGCTTAAGGACTTTTGACACCGGGGAGCTGTTTTTT
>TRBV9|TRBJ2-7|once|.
CASSVSYEQYF
TGTGCCAGCAGCGTTTCCTACGAGCAGTACTTC
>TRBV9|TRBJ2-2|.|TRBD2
CASSVAGELTGELFF
TGTGCCAGCAGCGTGGCGGGGGAGCTCACCGGGGAGCTGTTTTTT
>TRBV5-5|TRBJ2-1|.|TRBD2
CASSPTGTSVYNEQFF
TGTGCCAGCAGCCCAACCGGGACTAGCGTTTACAATGAGCAGTTCTTC
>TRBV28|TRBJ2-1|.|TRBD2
CASSTEGTSGRSPLSSYNEQFF
TGTGCCAGCAGTACGGAAGGGACTAGCGGGAGGAGTCCCCTCAGCTCCTACAATGAGCAGTTCTTC
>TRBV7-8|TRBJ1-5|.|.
CASSLIPQDSNQPQHF
TGTGCCAGCAGCTTAATCCCCCAGGATAGCAATCAGCCCCAGCATTTT
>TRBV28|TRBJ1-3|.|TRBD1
CASSTWTGRNTIYF
TGTGCCAGCAGTACCTGGACAGGGAGAAACACCATATATTTT
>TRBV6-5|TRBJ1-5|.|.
CASSYRGPQHF
TGTGCCAGCAGTTACAGGGGACCCCAGCATTTT
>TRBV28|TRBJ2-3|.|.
CASTAAAASTDTQYF
TGTGCCAGCACCGCGGCAGCGGCTAGCACAGATACGCAGTATTTT
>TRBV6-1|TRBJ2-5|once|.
CASSEARVARASWETQYF
TGTGCCAGCAGTGAAGCGAGGGTAGCGCGGGCCTCGTGGGAGACCCAGTACTTC
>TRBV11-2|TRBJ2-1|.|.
CASSLLASNEQFF
TGTGCCAGCAGCCTCCTAGCTTCCAATGAGCAGTTCTTC
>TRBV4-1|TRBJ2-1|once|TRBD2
CASSPWAGGINEQFF
TGCGCCAGCAGCCCTTGGGCGGGAGGTATCAATGAGCAGTTCTTC
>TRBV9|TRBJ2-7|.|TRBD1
CASSVGRDRVHEQYF
TGTGCCAGCAGCGTAGGCCGTGACAGGGTCCACGAGCAGTACTTC
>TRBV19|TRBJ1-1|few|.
CASRTAGEGTEAFF
TGTGCCAGTAGAACGGCAGGGGAGGGCACTGAAGCTTTCTTT
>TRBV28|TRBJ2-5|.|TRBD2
CASSPGLRHMYQETQYF
TGTGCCAGCAGTCCGGGACTACGCCATATGTACCAAGAGACCCAGTACTTC
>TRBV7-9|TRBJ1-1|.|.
CASSYPRVPEAFF
TGTGCCAGCAGCTACCCCAGGGTCCCTGAAGCTTTCTTT
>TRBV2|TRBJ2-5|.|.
CASSVSSGYQETQYF
TGTGCCAGCAGTGTTAGTTCGGGATACCAAGAGACCCAGTACTTC
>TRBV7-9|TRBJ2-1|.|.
CASSLALGQLNEQFF
TGTGCCAGCAGCTTAGCACTCGGACAGCTTAATGAGCAGTTCTTC
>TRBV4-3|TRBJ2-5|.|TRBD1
CASSQGLGQGQETQYF
TGCGCCAGCAGCCAAGGACTGGGACAGGGACAGGAGACCCAGTACTTC
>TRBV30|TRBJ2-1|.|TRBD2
CAWSGTSPLSSYNEQFF
TGTGCCTGGTCCGGGACTAGCCCCCTGAGCTCCTACAATGAGCAGTTCTTC
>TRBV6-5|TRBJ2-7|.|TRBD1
CASSDRDSFYEQYF
TGTGCCAGCAGTGACCGGGACAGTTTCTACGAGCAGTACTTC
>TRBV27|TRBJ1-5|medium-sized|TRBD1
CASSLRQGNQPQHF
TGTGCCAGCAGTCTCAGACAGGGGAATCAGCCCCAGCATTTT
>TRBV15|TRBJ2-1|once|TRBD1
CATSRPGQGATGVVDEQFF
TGTGCCACCAGCAGACCGGGACAGGGGGCGACGGGAGTGGTGGATGAGCAGTTCTTC
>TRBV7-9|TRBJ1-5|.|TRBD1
CASSYSTSTGSSNQPQHF
TGTGCCAGCAGCTACTCAACCTCGACAGGGAGCAGCAATCAGCCCCAGCATTTT
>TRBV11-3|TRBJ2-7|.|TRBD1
CASSLGGQGVYEQYF
TGTGCCAGCAGCTTAGGGGGACAGGGGGTTTACGAGCAGTACTTC
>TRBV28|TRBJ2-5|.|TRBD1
CASSPPGQGETQYF
TGTGCCAGCAGTCCGCCGGGACAGGGAGAGACCCAGTACTTC
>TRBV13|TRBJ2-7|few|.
CASSPSSRYEQYF
TGTGCCAGCAGCCCTTCTTCTCGCTACGAGCAGTACTTC
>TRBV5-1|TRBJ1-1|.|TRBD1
CASSPEMTGETEAFF
TGCGCCAGCAGCCCCGAAATGACAGGGGAGACTGAAGCTTTCTTT
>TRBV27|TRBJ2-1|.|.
CASSFRANAYNEQFF
TGTGCCAGCAGTTTCCGGGCAAACGCCTACAATGAGCAGTTCTTC
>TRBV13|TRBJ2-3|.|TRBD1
CASSPPRQGALTDTQYF
TGTGCCAGCAGCCCCCCCCGACAGGGGGCTTTAACAGATACGCAGTATTTT
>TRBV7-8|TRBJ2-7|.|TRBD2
CASSHRGREGPYEQYF
TGTGCCAGCAGCCACCGTGGGCGGGAGGGCCCCTACGAGCAGTACTTC
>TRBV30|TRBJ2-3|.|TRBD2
CAWSGGSETDTQYF
TGTGCCTGGAGTGGCGGGAGTGAGACAGATACGCAGTATTTT
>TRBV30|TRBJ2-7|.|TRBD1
CAYDRAYEQYF
TGTGCCTACGACAGGGCATACGAGCAGTACTTC
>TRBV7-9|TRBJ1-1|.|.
CASSLERNTEAFF
TGTGCCAGCAGCTTAGAAAGGAACACTGAAGCTTTCTTT
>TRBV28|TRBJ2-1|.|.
CASSLGGIGVDEQFF
TGTGCCAGCAGTTTAGGGGGGATCGGGGTAGATGAGCAGTTCTTC
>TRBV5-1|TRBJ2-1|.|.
CASSWPVGVVSSYNEQFF
TGCGCCAGCAGCTGGCCTGTGGGCGTGGTTAGCTCCTACAATGAGCAGTTCTTC
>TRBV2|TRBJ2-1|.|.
CASSGGMTIPFNEQFF
TGTGCCAGCAGTGGGGGGATGACTATCCCTTTCAATGAGCAGTTCTTC
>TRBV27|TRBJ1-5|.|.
CASRLAGGLNQPQHF
TGTGCCAGCAGGCTCGCGGGGGGCCTCAATCAGCCCCAGCATTTT
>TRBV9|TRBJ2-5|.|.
CASSVVQGETQYF
TGTGCCAGCAGCGTAGTCCAGGGTGAGACCCAGTACTTC
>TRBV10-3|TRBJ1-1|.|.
CAISESSWAWQRAEAFF
TGTGCCATCAGTGAGTCGAGTTGGGCGTGGCAACGGGCTGAAGCTTTCTTT
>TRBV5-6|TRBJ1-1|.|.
CASSLGDGEAFF
TGTGCCAGCAGCTTAGGGGACGGTGAAGCTTTCTTT
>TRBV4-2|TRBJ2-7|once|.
CASSQARGAAYEQYF
TGTGCCAGCAGCCAAGCCCGGGGGGCCGCCTACGAGCAGTACTTC
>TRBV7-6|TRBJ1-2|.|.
CASSKGKGKPSYGYTF
TGTGCCAGCAGCAAAGGGAAGGGAAAGCCAAGCTATGGCTACACCTTC
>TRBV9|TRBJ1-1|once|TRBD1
CASSVDWTGVNTEAFF
TGTGCCAGCAGCGTAGACTGGACAGGGGTGAACACTGAAGCTTTCTTT
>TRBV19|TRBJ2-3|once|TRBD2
CASSIPPSGRFADTQYF
TGTGCCAGTAGTATTCCGCCTAGCGGGAGATTCGCAGATACGCAGTATTTT
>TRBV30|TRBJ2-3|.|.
CAWSVGVVVDTQYF
TGTGCCTGGAGTGTAGGTGTGGTAGTAGATACGCAGTATTTT
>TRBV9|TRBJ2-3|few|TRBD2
CASSVDSGRLEDTQYF
TGTGCCAGCAGCGTAGATAGCGGGAGACTGGAAGATACGCAGTATTTT
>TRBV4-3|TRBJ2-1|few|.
CASSQDYLAEQFF
TGCGCCAGCAGCCAAGATTACCTGGCTGAGCAGTTCTTC
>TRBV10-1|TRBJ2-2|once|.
CASTGTGELFF
TGCGCCAGTACAGGGACCGGGGAGCTGTTTTTT
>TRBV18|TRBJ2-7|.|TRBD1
CASSPNLGQGAYEQYF
TGTGCCAGCTCACCTAACCTGGGCCAGGGGGCCTACGAGCAGTACTTC
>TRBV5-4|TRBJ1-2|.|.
CASSLDRDTGYTF
TGTGCCAGCAGCTTGGACAGGGACACTGGCTACACCTTC
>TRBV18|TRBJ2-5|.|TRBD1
CASSPPGTGGFETQYF
TGTGCCAGCTCACCCCCCGGGACAGGGGGCTTTGAGACCCAGTACTTC
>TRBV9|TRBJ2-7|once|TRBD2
CASSVAAGGPSYEQYF
TGTGCCAGCAGCGTAGCTGCGGGAGGGCCGTCCTACGAGCAGTACTTC